These 9 T cell receptor beta chains came from one sample sequenced in a study of OX40 agonist ivuxolimab in advanced cancers. The method was immunoSEQ multiplex PCR; TCRdb's version includes in-frame clones alone and lacks a portion of them. The sample gives about 47,000 clones, approximately 80% of which show up once; roughly 25% is in the top ten. Sequenced material: CD4+ or CD8+ T cells sorted from blood, taken in a trial of the OX40 agonist ivuxolimab. The receptor source for this set is an adult with an advanced solid tumor such as melanoma, head and neck, liver or kidney cancer.

Points on this clone: Other DNA sequences in the sample encode the same CDR3. J is TRBJ2-7 and V is TRBV7-8, with a weak D call TRBD1 (6 bases). Germline V gene lookup returns CDR1 SGHVS and CDR2 FQNEAQ. This CDR3 is built from 15 residues. Trimming stripped 6 bases from V and 0 bases from J, with 15 bases between. The DNA of the CDR3 is TGTGCCAGCAGTTTGGGGCAGGGGCCCTCCTACGAGCAGTACTTC. This encodes CASSLGQGPSYEQYF.

The V and J genes are TRBV5-4 and TRBJ1-2; D not resolved. Germline loops: CDR1 SGHNT, CDR2 YYREEE (reference sequence). Trimming took off 1 base at V and 5 bases at J, with 6 bases between the two ends. The CDR3 runs to 12 residues. The CDR3 DNA sequence: TGTGCCAGCAGCTTGTACAGATATGGCTACACCTTC. It encodes CASSLYRYGYTF.

The chain employs TRBV19 and TRBJ1-1; the D gene is possibly TRBD1 (6 bases). Germline V CDR1 and CDR2: LNHDA, SQIVND (reference sequence). V lost 5 bases and J lost 6, with 16 bases in between. The CDR3 sequence is 14 residues long. The CDR3 nucleotides are TGTGCCAGTAGTCTGTCCAGGGGTATGGCTGAAGCTTTCTTT. Its protein is CASSLSRGMAEAFF.

The chain links TRBV6-4 to TRBJ1-1; D perhaps matches TRBD1 (6 bases). CDR1 MRHNA and CDR2 SNTAGT come from the germline V gene. V lost 4 bases, J lost 5 bases, and 17 bases lay in between. CDR3 size: 15 residues. In DNA form, the CDR3 reads TGTGCCAGCAGTGGGGGGGGCATCAACAAAACTGAAGCTTTCTTT. Protein product: CASSGGGINKTEAFF.

The rearrangement links TRBV27 to TRBJ1-2, with 8 bases identical to TRBD1. There are 15 residues in the CDR3. V was pared by 6 bases and J by 2 bases, with 8 bases of the junction left unmatched. Germline CDR1 and CDR2: MNHEY and SMNVEV (reference sequence). As DNA, the CDR3 is TGTGCCAGCAGCCTTAGGACAGGGTCGAACTATGGCTACACCTTC. Translation: CASSLRTGSNYGYTF.

The chain joins TRBV6-1 to TRBJ2-3, with D possibly matching TRBD1 (6 bases). The V gene's germline CDR1 is MNHNS and CDR2 SASEGT. This CDR3 is 18 amino acids long. Trimming shortened V by 6 bases and J by 3 bases, and 25 bases separated the two germline ends. In DNA, the CDR3 is TGTGCCAGCAGCGAACTACCTCGGGACATCCTTCCGACAGATACGCAGTATTTT. Translation: CASSELPRDILPTDTQYF.

The rearrangement links TRBV4-1 to TRBJ1-2; D remains ambiguous. This CDR3 is built from 17 residues. The germline V gene encodes CDR1 MGHRA and CDR2 YSYEKL. V was pared by 3 bases and J by 2 bases, with 19 bases between. The CDR3 DNA sequence: TGCGCCAGCAGCCACCCCAAGACGGCAGTGCGGAACTATGGCTACACCTTC. It encodes CASSHPKTAVRNYGYTF.

The J gene is TRBJ1-5, the V gene TRBV19, with D uncertain. In germline, CDR1 is LNHDA, CDR2 SQIVND (reference sequence). This CDR3 comprises 14 residues. V lost 1 base to trimming and J lost 3 bases, with 7 bases between them. The CDR3 nucleotides read TGTGCCAGTAGTATAGCCGGGGACAATCAGCCCCAGCATTTT. Encoded protein: CASSIAGDNQPQHF.

The CDR3 DNA is TGTGCCAGTAGTACAGGGCTAGAAGCTTTCTTT. Translated, it gives CASSTGLEAFF. This chain joins TRBV19 and TRBJ1-1, with a weak D call TRBD1 (5 bases). In germline, CDR1 is LNHDA, CDR2 SQIVND (reference sequence). The germline V and J ends were trimmed by 4 bases and 8 bases, with 8 bases remaining between them. This CDR3 contains 11 residues.